This TCR beta chain was found in a study of cytotoxic CD8 clonotypes in ibrutinib-treated CLL. Overall study context: About 24 partial and 2 complete responses; at median 68 months, about 14 remitted, some 12 progressed. Study conclusions and caveats: Rising at ibrutinib response, clonality subsequently fell back toward baseline at progression. Patients with sustained remission and those progressing were sampled at differing times.

Clones were read by immunoSEQ multiplex PCR, and TCRdb kept only the in-frame ones, dropping some. The sample yields thousands of clones, over 60% seen once. Note on this clone: The antigen is not known.

Germline CDR1 and CDR2: GTSNPN and SVGIG (reference sequence). CDR3 size: 14 residues. V was trimmed by 2 bases and J by 5 bases, leaving 15 bases between them. The V gene is TRBV30, the J gene TRBJ1-2; D possibly corresponds to TRBD1 (5 bases). This specimen consisted of PBMCs, obtained before ibrutinib treatment. The sequence was obtained from a human donor with chronic lymphocytic leukemia. CDR3 sequence: CAWSSGGDQYGYTF. The CDR3 region has the DNA TGTGCCTGGAGTAGCGGGGGGGACCAGTATGGCTACACCTTC.